This T cell receptor (beta chain) is drawn from a study of beta chain features in type 1 diabetes. Study-wide results and limits: Whether HLA type affects TCRB rearrangement stayed undetermined in the present work. Shorter TCRB CDR3s, moderately but significantly so, marked every one of the four CD4+ subsets in Type 1 diabetes patients. Sampled from patients, naive, central memory and Treg TCRB repertoires appeared more similar than those sampled from healthy donors.

By way of CD45RO/CCR7/CD25/CD127/CD95/CD27, the CD4+ regulatory, stem cell-like memory, central memory and naive cells were sorted. Reverse transcription of all isolated RNA meant that expressed TCRB transcripts were sequenced. An average of approximately 3.6 million reads was obtained for naive, central memory and regulatory T cell samples. Produced via immunoSEQ multiplex PCR; TCRdb's table is partial and in-frame only. In the table there are approximately 150,000 clones, about an eighth of which are singletons. CDR1 and CDR2 from the germline V gene are KGHSH and LQKENI. The germline V and J ends were trimmed by 3 bases and 0 bases, with 11 bases remaining between them. This CDR3 has 15 amino acids. Of note for this clone: What it recognizes is unknown.

The chain has TRBV18 and TRBJ1-2; D not resolved. The source of this sequence is a man between 18 and 29 years old with type 1 diabetes. The specimen was central memory CD4+ T cells from blood. The CDR3 loop is CASSPNPEANYGYTF. Written as DNA, the CDR3 is TGTGCCAGCTCACCCAACCCCGAGGCTAACTATGGCTACACCTTC.